This TCR beta chain was obtained from a study of shared clonotypes between healthy human individuals. Points from the study as a whole: Few donors restricted represented genetic and exposure-history diversity.

Caucasian adults residing in Nashville, Tennessee made up all the donors. The CDR3 loop spans 14 amino acids. Germline assignment: CDR1 SGHAT and CDR2 FQNNGV. The germline V and J ends were trimmed by 3 bases and 2 bases, with 11 bases remaining between them. The study ran the assay at deep level. Each PCR replicate from the sorted subsets contained around 0.2 ug DNA, which is about 31,000 T cell genomes. The protocol was immunoSEQ multiplex PCR, while the TCRdb copy is restricted to in-frame clones and leaves out a portion. The table records roughly 2.6 million clones, approximately 94% of them present only once. Concerning this clone itself: Antigen specificity is unknown.

The receptor was derived from a man younger than 35 in good health. The sequenced sample consisted of naive CD4+ T cells sorted from blood. The subset: CD45RA+ positively selected. This chain connects TRBV11-2 to TRBJ2-7; D gene uncertain. The DNA of the CDR3 is TGTGCCAGCAGCTTCCCTGTCGCAACCTACGAGCAGTACTTC. Its translation is CASSFPVATYEQYF.